This T cell receptor (beta chain) was obtained from a study of blood T cell repertoires in COVID-19 (dated by TCRdb to 2019 to 2021). For context, the study as a whole: Samples from collaborators originated in the United States, Italy and Spain and spanned both the acute and convalescent phases of COVID-19. The material from the prospective study consisted of cDNA or gDNA derived from T cells, B-cell-depleted T cells, or PBMCs. The dataset comprised deeply sampled blood TCRbeta repertoires from subjects exposed to, actively infected with, or recovered from COVID-19. A freely available public database, intended as a resource for researchers studying the immune response to SARS-CoV-2, is where the repertoires were released. Samples were obtained from the ongoing ImmuneRACE study (first 160 participants) and from over 1,000 subjects provided by 6 global collaborators. A de-identified subject ID, COVID-19 status, age in years and sex were almost always included in the sample metadata. Where available, HLA class I and class II types were obtained from metadata supplied by the sample provider rather than from assay-based typing. Broad study findings and their caveats: The quantity of clinical and demographic metadata differed by source and by participant and was supplied without curation.

TCRbeta CDR3 regions were amplified from genomic DNA using the immunoSEQ Assay, a bias-controlled multiplex PCR. In the source study's methods: Nucleated cell counts per sample were estimated from amplification of reference gene primers within the assay. To quantify the absolute abundance of each unique TCRbeta CDR3 rearrangement, sequence reads were collapsed and filtered. For each sample, productive Simpson clonality was calculated as the square root of Simpson's diversity index over productive rearrangements. TCRdb holds this immuneACCESS table with in-frame rearrangements only. Some clones are missing; in checked studies, unresolved V genes explain under half, and the rest has no known cause. That table furnishes V, J and clone size, whereas the DNA furnished D and trimming. This sample comprises over 85,000 clones, around 87% of them detected only once. Of the sample, around 20% is held by the ten largest clones.

About this clone itself: Its specific antigen is unknown. No base qualities exist here, and no much larger clone lies one base off it.

V is shortened by 6 bases, J by 5 bases, and the region joining them spans 11 bases. The CDR3 has 13 amino acids, counting the end cysteine and phenylalanine. Of the read, only the CDR3 DNA is kept; its 39 bases are in frame from base 1. Taken from the germline V gene, the CDR1 and CDR2 loops are SNHLY and FYNNEI. Each collaborating institution followed its own protocols to collect whole blood in K2EDTA tubes. For TCRbeta analysis, collaborator samples were shipped as frozen whole blood, as isolated PBMCs, or as DNA extracted from either sample type. This receptor chain uses TRBV2 and TRBJ2-1, with the D gene not confidently named. This clonotype was obtained from a human donor in a cohort sampled during active COVID-19. Sequenced: peripheral blood. The DNA reads TGTGCCAGCAGAGAGTTTTCCAACAATGAGCAGTTCTTC. It specifies CASREFSNNEQFF.